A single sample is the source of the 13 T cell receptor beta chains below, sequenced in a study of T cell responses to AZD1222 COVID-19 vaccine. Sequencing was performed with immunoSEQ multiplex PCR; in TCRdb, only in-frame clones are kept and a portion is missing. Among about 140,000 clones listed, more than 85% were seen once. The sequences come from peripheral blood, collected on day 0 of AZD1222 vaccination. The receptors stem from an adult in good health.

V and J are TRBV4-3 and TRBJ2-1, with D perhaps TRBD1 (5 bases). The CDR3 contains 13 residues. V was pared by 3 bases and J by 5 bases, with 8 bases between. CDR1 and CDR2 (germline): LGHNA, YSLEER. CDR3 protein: CASSQAGHNEQFF. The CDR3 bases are TGCGCCAGCAGCCAGGCAGGGCACAATGAGCAGTTCTTC.

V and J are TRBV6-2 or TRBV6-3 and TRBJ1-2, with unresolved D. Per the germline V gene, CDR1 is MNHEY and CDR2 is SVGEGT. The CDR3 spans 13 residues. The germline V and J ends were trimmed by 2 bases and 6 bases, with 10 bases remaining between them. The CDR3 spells CASSYPPSNGYTF. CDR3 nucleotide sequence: TGTGCCAGCAGTTACCCCCCGTCCAATGGCTACACCTTC.

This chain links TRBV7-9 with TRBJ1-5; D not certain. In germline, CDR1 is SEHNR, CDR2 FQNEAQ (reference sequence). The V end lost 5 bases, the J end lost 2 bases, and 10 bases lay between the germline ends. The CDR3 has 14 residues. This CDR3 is CASSLNTGNQPQHF. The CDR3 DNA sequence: TGTGCCAGCAGCCTAAACACGGGCAATCAGCCCCAGCATTTT. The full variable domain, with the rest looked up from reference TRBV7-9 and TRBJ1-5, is DTGVSQNPRHKITKRGQNVTFRCDPISEHNRLYWYRQTLGQGPEFLTYFQNEAQLEKSRLLSDRFSAERPKGSFSTLEIQRTEQGDSAMYLCASSLNTGNQPQHFGDGTRLSIL.

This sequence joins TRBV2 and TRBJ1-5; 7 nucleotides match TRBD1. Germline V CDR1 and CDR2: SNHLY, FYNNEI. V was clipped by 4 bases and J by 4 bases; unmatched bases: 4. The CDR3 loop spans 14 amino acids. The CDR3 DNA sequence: TGTGCCAGCAGTGCCGGGACAGAAAATCAGCCCCAGCATTTT. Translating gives CASSAGTENQPQHF.

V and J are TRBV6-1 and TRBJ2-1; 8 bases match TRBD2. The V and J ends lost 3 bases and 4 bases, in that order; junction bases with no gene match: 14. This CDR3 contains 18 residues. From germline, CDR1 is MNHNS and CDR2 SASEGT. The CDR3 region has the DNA TGTGCCAGCAGTGACGGGGGGGCCTACTCAACTCCATACAATGAGCAGTTCTTC. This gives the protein CASSDGGAYSTPYNEQFF.

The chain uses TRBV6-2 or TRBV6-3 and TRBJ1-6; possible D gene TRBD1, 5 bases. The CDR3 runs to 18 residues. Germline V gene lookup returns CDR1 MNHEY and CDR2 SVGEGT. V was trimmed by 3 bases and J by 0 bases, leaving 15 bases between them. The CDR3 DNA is TGTGCCAGCAGTTATGATCGGGACCCCAGCTCCTATAATTCACCCCTCCACTTT. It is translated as CASSYDRDPSSYNSPLHF.

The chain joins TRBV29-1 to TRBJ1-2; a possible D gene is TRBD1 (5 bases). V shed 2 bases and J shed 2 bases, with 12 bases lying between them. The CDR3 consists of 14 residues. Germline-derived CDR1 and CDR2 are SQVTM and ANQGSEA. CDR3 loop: CSVESLGTNYGYTF. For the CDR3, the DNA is TGCAGCGTTGAATCTCTCGGGACCAACTATGGCTACACCTTC.

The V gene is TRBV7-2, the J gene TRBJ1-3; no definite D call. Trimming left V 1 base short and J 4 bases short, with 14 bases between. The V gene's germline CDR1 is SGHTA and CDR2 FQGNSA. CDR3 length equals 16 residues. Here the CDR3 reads CASSLDWGTGGNTIYF. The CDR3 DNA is TGTGCCAGCAGCTTAGATTGGGGAACCGGGGGAAACACCATATATTTT.

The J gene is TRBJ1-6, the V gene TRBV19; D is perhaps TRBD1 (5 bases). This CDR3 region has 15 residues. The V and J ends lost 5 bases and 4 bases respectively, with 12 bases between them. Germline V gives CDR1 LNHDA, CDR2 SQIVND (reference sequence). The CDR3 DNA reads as TGTGCCAGTAGTCTCCAGGACAATTATAATTCACCCCTCCACTTT. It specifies CASSLQDNYNSPLHF.

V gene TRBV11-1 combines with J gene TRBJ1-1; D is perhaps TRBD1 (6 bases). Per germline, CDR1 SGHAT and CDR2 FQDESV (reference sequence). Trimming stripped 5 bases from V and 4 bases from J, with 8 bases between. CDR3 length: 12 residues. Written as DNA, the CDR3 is TGTGCCAGCAGCCAGGGGACCACTGAAGCTTTCTTT. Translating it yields CASSQGTTEAFF.

CDR3 region: CAIGSGSSGNTIYF. CDR3 DNA: TGTGCCATCGGGTCAGGGAGCTCTGGAAACACCATATATTTT. V usage is TRBV10-3 and J usage is TRBJ1-3, with D perhaps matching TRBD1 (5 bases). The V and J ends lost 8 bases and 0 bases respectively, with 11 bases between them. This CDR3 is built from 14 residues. Germline-derived CDR1 and CDR2 are ENHRY and SYGVKD.

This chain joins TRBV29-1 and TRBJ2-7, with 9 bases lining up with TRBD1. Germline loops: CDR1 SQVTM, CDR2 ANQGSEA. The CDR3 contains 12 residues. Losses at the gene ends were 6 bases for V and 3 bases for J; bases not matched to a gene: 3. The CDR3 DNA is TGCAGCGTGGGACAGGGTGGCTACGAGCAGTACTTC. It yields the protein CSVGQGGYEQYF.

This CDR3 reads CASKTGAPSTDTQYF. In DNA, the CDR3 is TGTGCCAGCAAGACGGGGGCACCAAGCACAGATACGCAGTATTTT. The chain has TRBV27 and TRBJ2-3, with D perhaps being TRBD1 or TRBD2 (6 bases each). This CDR3 is built from 15 residues. The germline V and J ends were trimmed by 7 bases and 0 bases, with 14 bases remaining between them. The germline gives CDR1 MNHEY, CDR2 SMNVEV (reference sequence).